Below, 5 T cell receptor beta chains from the same sample are listed, as sequenced in a study of technical replicates of blood from several donors. The assay was immunoSEQ multiplex PCR, and TCRdb's table has in-frame clones only and misses some. Found here are about 58,000 clones, roughly 89% of them singletons; the top ten hold about 3.8%. Material: PBMCs. These receptors originate from a human donor in good health. Some clones in this sample may be carry-over from other donors' samples.

The chain recombines TRBV27 with TRBJ2-5; D may be TRBD1 (6 bases). Germline CDR1 and CDR2: MNHEY and SMNVEV (reference sequence). Trimming stripped 3 bases from V and 3 bases from J, with 23 bases between. There are 18 residues in the CDR3. Here the CDR3 DNA reads TGTGCCAGCAGTTTTTTAGGCAAGATACAGGGACAAGAAGAGACCCAGTACTTC. It is translated as CASSFLGKIQGQEETQYF.

The V gene is TRBV7-8, the J gene TRBJ2-2; D ambiguous. Germline V gene data show CDR1 as SGHVS and CDR2 as FQNEAQ. There are 12 residues in the CDR3. The V end was cut by 5 bases, the J end by 6 bases, with 7 bases between. The CDR3 is CASSLSPGELFF. CDR3 nucleotide sequence: TGTGCCAGCAGCCTTAGCCCCGGGGAGCTGTTTTTT.

The rearrangement joins TRBV18 to TRBJ2-2, with D hard to call. Deletions cut 3 bases from V and 7 bases from J, with 6 bases between. This CDR3 is 12 amino acids long. From germline, CDR1 is KGHSH and CDR2 LQKENI. The DNA of the CDR3 is TGTGCCAGCTCACCCCAAAACGGGGAGCTGTTTTTT. Amino acids: CASSPQNGELFF. Full variable domain (missing parts from reference TRBV18 and TRBJ2-2): NAGVMQNPRHLVRRRGQEARLRCSPMKGHSHVYWYRQLPEEGLKFMVYLQKENIIDESGMPKERFSAEFPKEGPSILRIQQVVRGDSAAYFCASSPQNGELFFGEGSRLTVL.

By proportion, this clone is medium-sized. The chain combines TRBV7-3 with TRBJ2-1; 7 nucleotides line up with TRBD2. Germline V lookup: CDR1 SGHTA, CDR2 FQGTGA. This CDR3 is built from 17 residues. V dropped 5 bases and J dropped 8; count of bases not matched to a gene: 18. CDR3 in amino acids: CASSPYPGLTTRDEQFF. The CDR3 region has the DNA TGTGCCAGCAGCCCCTATCCGGGACTAACGACCAGAGATGAGCAGTTCTTC.

This sequence joins TRBV6-4 and TRBJ2-1, with 12 bases that match TRBD2. The CDR3 contains 16 residues. CDR1 is MRHNA, CDR2 SNTAGT, per germline. J lost 8 bases, V lost 3 bases, and 8 bases had no gene match. For the CDR3, the DNA is TGTGCCAGCAGTGAGGCTAGCGGGAGGGGCGAGGATGAGCAGTTCTTC. Translated, it gives CASSEASGRGEDEQFF.